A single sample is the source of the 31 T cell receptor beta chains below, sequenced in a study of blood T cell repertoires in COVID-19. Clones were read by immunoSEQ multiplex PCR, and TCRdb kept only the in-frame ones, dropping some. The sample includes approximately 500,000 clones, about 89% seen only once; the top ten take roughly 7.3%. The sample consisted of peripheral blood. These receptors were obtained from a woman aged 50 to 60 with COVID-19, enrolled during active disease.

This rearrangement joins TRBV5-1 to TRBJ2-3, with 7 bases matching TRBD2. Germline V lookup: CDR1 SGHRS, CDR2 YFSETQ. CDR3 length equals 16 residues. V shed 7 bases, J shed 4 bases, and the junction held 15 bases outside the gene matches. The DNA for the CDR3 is TGCGCCAGCGGCGTGGGGAGACTAGCAACGGCAGATACGCAGTATTTT. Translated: CASGVGRLATADTQYF.

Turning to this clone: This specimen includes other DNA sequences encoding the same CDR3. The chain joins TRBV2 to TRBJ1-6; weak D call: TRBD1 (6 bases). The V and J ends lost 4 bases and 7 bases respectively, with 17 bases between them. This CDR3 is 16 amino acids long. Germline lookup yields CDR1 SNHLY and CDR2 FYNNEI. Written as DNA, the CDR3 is TGTGCCAGCAGTGGAACTTCAGGGGCCCCCAATTCACCCCTCCACTTT. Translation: CASSGTSGAPNSPLHF.

The CDR3 DNA is TGTGCCAGCAGGCTCCAGGGGGGCCACTATGGCTACACCTTC. It is translated as CASRLQGGHYGYTF. The chain joins TRBV6-6 to TRBJ1-2; 7 bases are a match to TRBD1. V lost 6 bases and J lost 3; bases outside the gene matches: 7. The CDR3 has 14 amino acids. Germline loops: CDR1 MNHNY, CDR2 SVGAGI (reference sequence).

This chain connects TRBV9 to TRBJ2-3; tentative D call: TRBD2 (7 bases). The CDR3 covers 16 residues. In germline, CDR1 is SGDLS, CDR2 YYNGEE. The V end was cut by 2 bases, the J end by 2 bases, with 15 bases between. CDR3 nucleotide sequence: TGTGCCAGCAGCGTGAGTAGGGGGGGCTACACAGATACGCAGTATTTT. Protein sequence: CASSVSRGGYTDTQYF.

DNA for the CDR3: TGTGCCTGGAGTGGGGACAGCGAGGGTCAGCCCCAGCATTTT. It translates to CAWSGDSEGQPQHF. V usage is TRBV30 and J usage is TRBJ1-5; TRBD1 agrees at 7 bases. The CDR3 sequence is 14 residues long. Looked up from germline, CDR1 is GTSNPN and CDR2 is SVGIG (reference sequence). V lost 1 base, J lost 6 bases, and 6 bases stayed unmatched.

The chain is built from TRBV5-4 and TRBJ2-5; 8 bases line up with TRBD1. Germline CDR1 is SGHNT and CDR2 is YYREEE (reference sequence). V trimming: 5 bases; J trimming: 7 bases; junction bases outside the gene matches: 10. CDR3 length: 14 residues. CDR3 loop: CASSRPGQASTQYF. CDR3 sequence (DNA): TGTGCCAGCAGTAGACCGGGACAGGCGTCGACCCAGTACTTC.

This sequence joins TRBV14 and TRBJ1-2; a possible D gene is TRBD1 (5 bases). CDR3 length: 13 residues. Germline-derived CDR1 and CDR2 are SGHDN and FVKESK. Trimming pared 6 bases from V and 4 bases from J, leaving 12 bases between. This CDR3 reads CASSVGVSYGYTF. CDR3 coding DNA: TGTGCCAGCAGTGTAGGGGTGAGCTATGGCTACACCTTC.

CDR3 sequence (DNA): TGTGCCAGCATCCCGGCAGGGGGCTCGTACAATGAGCAGTTCTTC. This sequence encodes CASIPAGGSYNEQFF. The chain employs TRBV21-1 and TRBJ2-1; no DNA check was done on the table's D call, TRBD1. TRBV21-1 is noted as a pseudogene. The CDR3 extends over 15 amino acids.

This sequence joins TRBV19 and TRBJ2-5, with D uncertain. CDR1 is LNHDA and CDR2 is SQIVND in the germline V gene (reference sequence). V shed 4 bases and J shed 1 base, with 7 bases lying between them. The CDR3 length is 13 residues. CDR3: CASSTYGQETQYF. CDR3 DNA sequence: TGTGCCAGTAGTACCTACGGCCAAGAGACCCAGTACTTC.

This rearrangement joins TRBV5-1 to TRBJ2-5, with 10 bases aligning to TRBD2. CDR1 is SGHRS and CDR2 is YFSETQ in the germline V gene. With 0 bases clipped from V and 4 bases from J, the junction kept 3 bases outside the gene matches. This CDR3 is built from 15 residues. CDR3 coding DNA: TGCGCCAGCAGCTTGGAGGGACTAGCGATAGAGACCCAGTACTTC. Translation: CASSLEGLAIETQYF.

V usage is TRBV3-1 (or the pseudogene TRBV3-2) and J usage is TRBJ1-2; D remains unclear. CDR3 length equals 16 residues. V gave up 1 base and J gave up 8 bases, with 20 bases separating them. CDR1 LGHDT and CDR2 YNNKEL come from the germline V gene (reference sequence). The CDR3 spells CASSQGSRAEARGYTF. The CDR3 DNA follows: TGTGCCAGCAGCCAAGGGTCGCGGGCCGAGGCTCGCGGCTACACCTTC.

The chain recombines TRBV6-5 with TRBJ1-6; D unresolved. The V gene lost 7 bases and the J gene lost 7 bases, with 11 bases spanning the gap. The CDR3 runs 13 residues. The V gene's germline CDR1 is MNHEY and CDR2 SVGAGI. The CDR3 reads CASNRGLNSPLHF. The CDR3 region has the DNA TGTGCCAGCAATCGCGGATTAAATTCACCCCTCCACTTT.

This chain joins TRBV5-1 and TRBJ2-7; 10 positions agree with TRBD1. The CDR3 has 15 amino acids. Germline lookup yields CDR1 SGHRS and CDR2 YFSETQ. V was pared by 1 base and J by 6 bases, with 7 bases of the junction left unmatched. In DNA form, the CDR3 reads TGCGCCAGCAGCTTGTTACCGGGACAGGGGAGCGAGCAGTACTTC. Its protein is CASSLLPGQGSEQYF.

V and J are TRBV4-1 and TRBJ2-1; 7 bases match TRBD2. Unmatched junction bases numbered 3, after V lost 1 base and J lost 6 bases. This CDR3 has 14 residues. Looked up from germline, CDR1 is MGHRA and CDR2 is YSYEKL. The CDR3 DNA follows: TGCGCCAGCAGCCAAGGGGGGGGTCCCAATGAGCAGTTCTTC. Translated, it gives CASSQGGGPNEQFF.

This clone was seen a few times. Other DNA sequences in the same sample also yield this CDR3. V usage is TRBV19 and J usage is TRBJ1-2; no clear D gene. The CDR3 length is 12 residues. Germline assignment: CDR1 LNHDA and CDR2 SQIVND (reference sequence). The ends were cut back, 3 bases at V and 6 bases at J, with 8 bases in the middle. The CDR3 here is CASSIGGDGYTF. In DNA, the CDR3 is TGTGCCAGTAGTATTGGCGGAGATGGCTACACCTTC.

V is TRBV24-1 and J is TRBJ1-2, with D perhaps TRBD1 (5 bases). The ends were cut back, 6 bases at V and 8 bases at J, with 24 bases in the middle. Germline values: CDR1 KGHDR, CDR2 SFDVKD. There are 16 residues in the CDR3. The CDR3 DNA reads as TGTGCCACCAGTAAAAGCGACAGCTCACCTTGGCACGGCTACACCTTC. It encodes CATSKSDSSPWHGYTF.

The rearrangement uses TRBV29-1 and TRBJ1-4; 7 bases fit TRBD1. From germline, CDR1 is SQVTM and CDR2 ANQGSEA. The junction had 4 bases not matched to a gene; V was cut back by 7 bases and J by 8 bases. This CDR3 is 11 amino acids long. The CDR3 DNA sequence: TGCAGCGCCCACAGGGGAGAAAAACTGTTTTTT. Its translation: CSAHRGEKLFF.

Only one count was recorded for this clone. The CDR3 coding sequence is TGTGCCAGCAGCTTCGGATTCGGGACAGGGGACGAGCAGTACTTC. Its translation is CASSFGFGTGDEQYF. The rearrangement uses TRBV11-2 and TRBJ2-7, with 10 positions matching TRBD1. J lost 5 bases, V lost 3 bases, and 7 bases had no gene match. This CDR3 has 15 residues. Germline loops: CDR1 SGHAT, CDR2 FQNNGV.

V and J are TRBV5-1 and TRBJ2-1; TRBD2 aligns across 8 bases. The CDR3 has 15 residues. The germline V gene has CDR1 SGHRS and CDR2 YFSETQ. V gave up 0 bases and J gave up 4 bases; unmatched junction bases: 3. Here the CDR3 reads CASSLAAGDYNEQFF. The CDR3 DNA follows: TGCGCCAGCAGCTTGGCAGCGGGGGATTACAATGAGCAGTTCTTC. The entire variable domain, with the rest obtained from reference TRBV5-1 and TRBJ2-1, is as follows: KAGVTQTPRYLIKTRGQQVTLSCSPISGHRSVSWYQQTPGQGLQFLFEYFSETQRNKGNFPGRFSGRQFSNSRSEMNVSTLELGDSALYLCASSLAAGDYNEQFFGPGTRLTVL.

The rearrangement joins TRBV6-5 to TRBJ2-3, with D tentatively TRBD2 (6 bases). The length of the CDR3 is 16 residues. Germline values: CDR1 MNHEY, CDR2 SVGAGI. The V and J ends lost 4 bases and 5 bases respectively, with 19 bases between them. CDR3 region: CASSSGRAGRRDTQYF. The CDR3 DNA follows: TGTGCCAGCAGTTCCGGACGGGCAGGGAGGAGAGATACGCAGTATTTT.

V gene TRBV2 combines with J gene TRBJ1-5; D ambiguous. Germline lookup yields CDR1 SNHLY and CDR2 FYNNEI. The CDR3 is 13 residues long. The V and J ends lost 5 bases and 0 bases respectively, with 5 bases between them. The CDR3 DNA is TGTGCCAGCAGTTCAAATAGCAATCAGCCCCAGCATTTT. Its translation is CASSSNSNQPQHF.

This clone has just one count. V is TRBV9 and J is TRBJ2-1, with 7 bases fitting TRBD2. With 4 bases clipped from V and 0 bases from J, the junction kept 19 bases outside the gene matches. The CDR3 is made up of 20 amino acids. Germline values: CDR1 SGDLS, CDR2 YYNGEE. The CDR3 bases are TGTGCCAGCAGCCCCAGAGACCCGACTAGCTCCCCAAGCTCCTACAATGAGCAGTTCTTC. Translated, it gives CASSPRDPTSSPSSYNEQFF.

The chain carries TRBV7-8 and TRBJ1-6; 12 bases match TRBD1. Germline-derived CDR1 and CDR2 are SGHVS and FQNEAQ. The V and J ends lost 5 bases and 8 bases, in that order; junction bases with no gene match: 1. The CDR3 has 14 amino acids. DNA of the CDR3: TGTGCCAGCAGCGGGGACAGGGGGCATTCACCCCTCCACTTT. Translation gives CASSGDRGHSPLHF.

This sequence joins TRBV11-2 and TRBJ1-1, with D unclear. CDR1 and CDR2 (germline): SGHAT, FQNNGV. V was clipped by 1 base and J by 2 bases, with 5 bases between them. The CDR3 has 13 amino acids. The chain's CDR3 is CASSLVANTEAFF. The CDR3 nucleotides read TGTGCCAGCAGCTTAGTAGCCAACACTGAAGCTTTCTTT. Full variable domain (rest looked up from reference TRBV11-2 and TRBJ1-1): EAGVAQSPRYKIIEKRQSVAFWCNPISGHATLYWYQQILGQGPKLLIQFQNNGVVDDSQLPKDRFSAERLKGVDSTLKIQPAKLEDSAVYLCASSLVANTEAFFGQGTRLTVV.

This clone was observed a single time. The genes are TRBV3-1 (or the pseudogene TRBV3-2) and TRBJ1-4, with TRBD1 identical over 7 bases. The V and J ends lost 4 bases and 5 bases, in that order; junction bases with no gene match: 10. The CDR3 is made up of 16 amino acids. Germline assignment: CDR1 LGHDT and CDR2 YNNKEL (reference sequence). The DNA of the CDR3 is TGTGCCAGCAGCCCCAGAGGGGGCAGAATAAATGAAAAACTGTTTTTT. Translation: CASSPRGGRINEKLFF.

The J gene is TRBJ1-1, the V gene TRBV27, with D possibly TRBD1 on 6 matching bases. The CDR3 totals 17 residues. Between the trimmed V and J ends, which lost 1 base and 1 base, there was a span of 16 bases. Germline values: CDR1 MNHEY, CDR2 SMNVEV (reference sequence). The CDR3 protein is CASSLWGRPGANTEAFF. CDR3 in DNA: TGTGCCAGCAGTTTATGGGGGCGTCCAGGGGCGAACACTGAAGCTTTCTTT.

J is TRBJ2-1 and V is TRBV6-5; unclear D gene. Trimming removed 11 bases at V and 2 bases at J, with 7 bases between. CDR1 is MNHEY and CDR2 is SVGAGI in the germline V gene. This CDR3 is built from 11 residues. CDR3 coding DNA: TGTGCCTCAGGCCCCTACAATGAGCAGTTCTTC. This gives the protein CASGPYNEQFF.

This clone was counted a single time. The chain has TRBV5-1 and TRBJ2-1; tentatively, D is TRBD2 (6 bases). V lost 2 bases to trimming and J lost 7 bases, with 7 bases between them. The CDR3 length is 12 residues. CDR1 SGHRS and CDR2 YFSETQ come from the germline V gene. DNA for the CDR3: TGCGCCAGCAGCTTCGGGGGAAATGAGCAGTTCTTC. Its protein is CASSFGGNEQFF.

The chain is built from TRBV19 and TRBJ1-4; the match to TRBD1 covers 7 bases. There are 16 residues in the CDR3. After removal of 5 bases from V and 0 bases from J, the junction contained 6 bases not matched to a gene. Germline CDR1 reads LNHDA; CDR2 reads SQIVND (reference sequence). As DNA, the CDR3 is TGTGCCAGTAGTCCATCCGGACAGGCAACTAATGAAAAACTGTTTTTT. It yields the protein CASSPSGQATNEKLFF.

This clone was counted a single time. CDR3 amino acids: CASSVDGQAANSPLHF. In DNA, the CDR3 is TGTGCCAGCAGCGTAGATGGACAGGCCGCTAATTCACCCCTCCACTTT. This sequence joins TRBV9 and TRBJ1-6; TRBD1 agrees at 7 bases. CDR3 length equals 16 residues. V lost 0 bases and J lost 6; bases outside the gene matches: 6. Germline lookup yields CDR1 SGDLS and CDR2 YYNGEE.

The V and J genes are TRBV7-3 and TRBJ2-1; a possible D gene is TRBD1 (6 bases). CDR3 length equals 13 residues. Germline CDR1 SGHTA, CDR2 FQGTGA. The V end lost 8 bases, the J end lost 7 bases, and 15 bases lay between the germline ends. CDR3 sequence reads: CASSEQGLNEQFF. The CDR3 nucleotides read TGTGCCAGCTCTGAACAGGGATTGAATGAGCAGTTCTTC. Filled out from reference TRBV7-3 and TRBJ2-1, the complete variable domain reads GAGVSQTPSNKVTEKGKYVELRCDPISGHTALYWYRQSLGQGPEFLIYFQGTGAADDSGLPNDRFFAVRPEGSVSTLKIQRTERGDSAVYLCASSEQGLNEQFFGPGTRLTVL.